The following is a T cell receptor beta chain sequence with its context. Other DNA sequences within the sample encode an identical CDR3. The record originates from a study of shared clonotypes between healthy human individuals. Germline-derived CDR1 and CDR2 are SQVTM and ANQGSEA. Trimming took off 4 bases at V and 0 bases at J, with 9 bases between the two ends. CDR3 size: 13 residues. Generated by immunoSEQ multiplex PCR, the TCRdb table keeps only in-frame clones and is missing some. The sample includes roughly 2 million clones, about 95% of them seen just once. Sequencing input: naive CD4+ T cells sorted from blood. Documented subset: CD45RA+ positively selected. This clonotype was obtained from a man between 18 and 35 years old in good health. V and J are TRBV29-1 and TRBJ1-1; no clear D. CDR3 in DNA: TGCAGCGTTGCCGGGAGGATGAACACTGAAGCTTTCTTT. Translation: CSVAGRMNTEAFF.